This TCR beta chain derives from a study of molecular identifiers for immune sequencing clone quantification. Broader study findings: Underestimation of highly expanded clone sizes could arise where identical TCR molecules share a barcode. Clones above 20 RNA copies contained over 97% of effector molecules and under 1% of naive molecules.

Both previously described methods and listed TCR primers were employed to make bulk TCR libraries. A single record per CDR3 protein comes from TCRdb applying MiXCR to the PCR reads. Here the sample spans 400,000 to 600,000 distinct CDR3 sequences, around 23% being singletons. With respect to this clonotype: Its target is unknown. One junction end disagrees with the germline gene, perhaps due to a read error.

The CDR3 loop spans 15 amino acids. In germline, CDR1 is MNHEY, CDR2 SVGEGT. The origin of this receptor is a human donor in good health. Some libraries in this study had Jurkat cell RNA spiked in. Material for sequencing was naive CD8+ T cells from blood, with Jurkat cell RNA spiked in. Regarding subset: FACS-sorted CD8+CD4-CCR7+CD45RA+ naive T cells. The V gene is TRBV6-2 or TRBV6-3, the J gene TRBJ2-1; the D gene is possibly TRBD2 (6 bases). The CDR3 here is CASSSYYNTGREQLF. CDR3 in DNA: TGTGCCAGCAGTTCCTATTATAACACAGGTCGGGAGCAGTTATTC.